This TCR beta chain was captured in a study of beta chain features in type 1 diabetes. Regarding the study as a whole: A PCR bias possibly favoring shorter templates would apply equally to patients and controls.

In this sample, this clone turned up a few times. Its antigen is undetermined. The germline V and J ends were trimmed by 0 bases and 2 bases, with 7 bases remaining between them. The CDR3 extends over 14 amino acids. Germline-derived CDR1 and CDR2 are KGHSH and LQKENI. Expressed TCRB transcripts got sequenced, as all isolated RNA was reverse transcribed. TCRdb's table, derived via immunoSEQ multiplex PCR, lists solely in-frame clones and lacks some. The sample records some 150,000 clones, roughly 10% being singletons. V usage is TRBV18 and J usage is TRBJ1-1; D unclear. Input material: central memory CD4+ T cells from blood. The receptor comes from a woman aged 40 to 50 in good health. The CDR3 bases are TGTGCCAGCTCACCACCTAGCAGCAACACTGAAGCTTTCTTT. Amino acids: CASSPPSSNTEAFF. The complete variable domain, with remaining parts taken from reference TRBV18 and TRBJ1-1, reads NAGVMQNPRHLVRRRGQEARLRCSPMKGHSHVYWYRQLPEEGLKFMVYLQKENIIDESGMPKERFSAEFPKEGPSILRIQQVVRGDSAAYFCASSPPSSNTEAFFGQGTRLTVV.